A single sample gave rise to the 11 T cell receptor beta chains below, sequenced in a study of shared clonotypes between healthy human individuals. Profiling relied on immunoSEQ multiplex PCR, and the TCRdb table lists in-frame clones only, not all of them. The sample lists millions of clones, approximately 93% occurring once. Specimen: naive CD4+ T cells from PBMCs. The subset: CD45RA+ positively selected. All receptors derive from a man aged 18 to 30 in good health. Some clones in this sample may be carry-over from other donors' samples.

The chain combines TRBV7-2 with TRBJ2-1, with 10 bases matching TRBD1. CDR3 length equals 15 residues. CDR1 and CDR2 (germline): SGHTA, FQGNSA. V was clipped by 5 bases and J by 7 bases; unmatched bases: 8. The CDR3 sequence: CASSPIRDRGNEQFF. CDR3 bases: TGTGCCAGCAGCCCTATCCGGGACAGGGGAAATGAGCAGTTCTTC. Full variable domain (outside the CDR3, taken from reference TRBV7-2 and TRBJ2-1): GAGVSQSPSNKVTEKGKDVELRCDPISGHTALYWYRQSLGQGLEFLIYFQGNSAPDKSGLPSDRFSAERTGGSVSTLTIQRTQQEDSAVYLCASSPIRDRGNEQFFGPGTRLTVL.

This chain uses TRBV6-5 with TRBJ2-3, with TRBD2 matching over 7 bases. The length of the CDR3 is 14 residues. V gave up 6 bases and J gave up 1 base; unmatched junction bases: 4. Germline V gene lookup returns CDR1 MNHEY and CDR2 SVGAGI. The CDR3 nucleotides are TGTGCCAGCAGACCCGCGGGGGGCACAGATACGCAGTATTTT. This gives the protein CASRPAGGTDTQYF.

The chain couples TRBV9 to TRBJ2-7; 8 nucleotides line up with TRBD1. Per germline, CDR1 SGDLS and CDR2 YYNGEE. The V gene end was trimmed by 0 bases and the J gene end by 2 bases; junction bases not matched to a gene: 7. The CDR3 loop spans 16 amino acids. The CDR3 is CASSVAAGGAPYEQYF. The CDR3 nucleotides are TGTGCCAGCAGCGTAGCTGCAGGGGGCGCCCCCTACGAGCAGTACTTC. Using reference TRBV9 and TRBJ2-7 for the parts outside the CDR3, the full variable domain is DSGVTQTPKHLITATGQRVTLRCSPRSGDLSVYWYQQSLDQGLQFLIQYYNGEERAKGNILERFSAQQFPDLHSELNLSSLELGDSALYFCASSVAAGGAPYEQYFGPGTRLTVT.

The chain joins TRBV6-5 to TRBJ2-3, with D perhaps given as TRBD1 or TRBD2 (6 bases each). Germline CDR1 and CDR2: MNHEY and SVGAGI. The CDR3 totals 15 residues. Trimming cost V 5 bases and J 1 base, with 13 bases left between them. This CDR3 is CASSRVGGRTDTQYF. For the CDR3, the DNA is TGTGCCAGCAGTCGGGTAGGGGGGCGCACAGATACGCAGTATTTT.

The V call is TRBV28, the J call TRBJ1-1; tentatively, D is TRBD1 (6 bases). The length of the CDR3 is 14 residues. The germline V gene encodes CDR1 MDHEN and CDR2 SYDVKM. Trimming took off 5 bases at V and 1 base at J, with 11 bases between the two ends. The DNA for the CDR3 is TGTGCCAGCAGTCGTGACAGGCCGAACACTGAAGCTTTCTTT. Translation: CASSRDRPNTEAFF.

The rearrangement uses TRBV7-2 and TRBJ1-5; the D is unclear. Trimming pared 6 bases from V and 3 bases from J, leaving 6 bases between. The CDR3 runs to 12 residues. Per germline, CDR1 SGHTA and CDR2 FQGNSA. CDR3: CASRQVNQPQHF. Written as DNA, the CDR3 is TGTGCCAGCAGACAAGTCAATCAGCCCCAGCATTTT.

The V call is TRBV27, the J call TRBJ2-7; 9 nucleotides align to TRBD1. After removal of 3 bases from V and 2 bases from J, the junction contained 5 bases not matched to a gene. Germline CDR1 MNHEY, CDR2 SMNVEV (reference sequence). CDR3 length: 15 amino acids. The CDR3 spells CASSFNRGRAYEQYF. The DNA of the CDR3 is TGTGCCAGCAGTTTCAACAGGGGGCGAGCCTACGAGCAGTACTTC.

V is TRBV19 and J is TRBJ2-2; the D gene is possibly TRBD2 (6 bases). This CDR3 has 13 residues. The germline CDR1 and CDR2 sequences are LNHDA and SQIVND (reference sequence). With 3 bases removed from V and 7 bases from J, the gap between germline ends came to 9 bases. In DNA form, the CDR3 reads TGTGCCAGTAGTATTTTGGGAGGCGGGGAGCTGTTTTTT. Residues: CASSILGGGELFF.

The V call is TRBV5-1, the J call TRBJ2-1; 9 bases align to TRBD2. V shed 5 bases and J 7 bases; nucleotides not matched to a gene: 10. The germline V gene encodes CDR1 SGHRS and CDR2 YFSETQ. The CDR3 has 15 residues. This CDR3 reads CASRTNSGRGNEQFF. In nucleotides, the CDR3 is TGCGCCAGCAGGACCAATAGCGGGAGAGGAAATGAGCAGTTCTTC.

The chain carries TRBV2 and TRBJ2-4; TRBD1 aligns across 9 bases. The V segment lost 6 bases and the J segment 10 bases; nucleotides outside the gene matches: 10. The length of the CDR3 is 14 residues. The germline CDR1 and CDR2 sequences are SNHLY and FYNNEI. The CDR3 sequence: CASRPDRGNEIQYF. The DNA of the CDR3 is TGTGCCAGCAGACCGGACAGGGGAAATGAGATTCAGTACTTC. The full variable domain, its missing parts supplied by reference TRBV2 and TRBJ2-4, is EPEVTQTPSHQVTQMGQEVILRCVPISNHLYFYWYRQILGQKVEFLVSFYNNEISEKSEIFDDQFSVERPDGSNFTLKIRSTKLEDSAMYFCASRPDRGNEIQYFGAGTRLSVL.

The chain joins TRBV18 to TRBJ1-1; no clear D. Between the trimmed V and J ends, which lost 4 bases and 7 bases, there was a span of 13 bases. The CDR3 loop spans 13 amino acids. Germline V gene lookup returns CDR1 KGHSH and CDR2 LQKENI. In nucleotides, the CDR3 is TGTGCCAGCTCACTCGTCCTCGGGGATGAAGCTTTCTTT. This encodes CASSLVLGDEAFF.